This T cell receptor (beta chain) came from a study of blood T cell repertoires in COVID-19. Turning to the study itself: The United States, Italy and Spain were the sources of the acute and convalescent COVID-19 samples. The cDNA or gDNA used as material had been derived from T cells, B-cell-depleted T cells, or PBMCs.

Under the authors' procedure: Using reference gene primer amplification, nucleated cell counts were estimated. The repertoire was sequenced with immunoSEQ multiplex PCR; TCRdb's copy has only in-frame clones and lacks some. That table is the source of V, J and clone size, and D and trimming were worked out from the DNA. The profile shows 150,000 to 200,000 clones, about 87% of them singletons. This CDR3 comprises 16 residues. The germline V gene has CDR1 MNHNY and CDR2 SVGAGI (reference sequence). The germline V and J ends were trimmed by 2 bases and 0 bases, with 11 bases remaining between them. Sequenced input: peripheral blood. The chain has TRBV6-6 and TRBJ1-5; D unclear. This clonotype originated in a middle-aged man with active or convalescent COVID-19. CDR3 loop: CASSYLGRYSNQPQHF. In DNA form, the CDR3 reads TGTGCCAGCAGTTACCTCGGGAGATATAGCAATCAGCCCCAGCATTTT.